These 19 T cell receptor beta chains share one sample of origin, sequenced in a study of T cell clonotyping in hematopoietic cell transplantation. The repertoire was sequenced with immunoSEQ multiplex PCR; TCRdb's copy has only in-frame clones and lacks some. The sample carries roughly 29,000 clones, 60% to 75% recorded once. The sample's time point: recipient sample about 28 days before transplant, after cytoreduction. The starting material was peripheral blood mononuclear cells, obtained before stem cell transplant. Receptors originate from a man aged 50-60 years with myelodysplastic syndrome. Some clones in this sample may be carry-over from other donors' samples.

The CDR3: CASSAARSGRGTGELFF. The CDR3 DNA follows: TGTGCCAGCAGCGCGGCCCGTAGCGGGAGAGGGACCGGGGAGCTGTTTTTT. The rearrangement links TRBV9 to TRBJ2-2; the match to TRBD2 covers 9 bases. After removal of 3 bases from V and 5 bases from J, the junction contained 11 bases not matched to a gene. Germline assignment: CDR1 SGDLS and CDR2 YYNGEE. The CDR3 is made up of 17 amino acids.

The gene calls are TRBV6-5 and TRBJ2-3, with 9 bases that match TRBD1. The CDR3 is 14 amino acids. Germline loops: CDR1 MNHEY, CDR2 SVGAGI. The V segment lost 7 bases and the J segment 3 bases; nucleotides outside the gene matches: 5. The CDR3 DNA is TGTGCCAGCATTTCGGGACAGGGAACAGATACGCAGTATTTT. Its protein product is CASISGQGTDTQYF.

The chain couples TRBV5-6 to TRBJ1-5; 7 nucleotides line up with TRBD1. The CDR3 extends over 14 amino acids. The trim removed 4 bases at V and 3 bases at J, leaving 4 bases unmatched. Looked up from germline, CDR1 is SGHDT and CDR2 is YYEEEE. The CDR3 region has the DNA TGTGCCAGCAGCGCCGGGACAGACAATCAGCCCCAGCATTTT. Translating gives CASSAGTDNQPQHF.

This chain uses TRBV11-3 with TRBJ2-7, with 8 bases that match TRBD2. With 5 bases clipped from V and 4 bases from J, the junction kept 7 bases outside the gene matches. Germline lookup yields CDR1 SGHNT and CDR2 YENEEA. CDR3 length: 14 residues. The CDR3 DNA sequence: TGTGCCAGCAGCGACCTTCTAGCGGGTTACGAGCAGTACTTC. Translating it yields CASSDLLAGYEQYF. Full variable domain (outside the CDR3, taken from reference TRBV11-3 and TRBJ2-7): EAGVVQSPRYKIIEKKQPVAFWCNPISGHNTLYWYLQNLGQGPELLIRYENEEAVDDSQLPKDRFSAERLKGVDSTLKIQPAELGDSAVYLCASSDLLAGYEQYFGPGTRLTVT.

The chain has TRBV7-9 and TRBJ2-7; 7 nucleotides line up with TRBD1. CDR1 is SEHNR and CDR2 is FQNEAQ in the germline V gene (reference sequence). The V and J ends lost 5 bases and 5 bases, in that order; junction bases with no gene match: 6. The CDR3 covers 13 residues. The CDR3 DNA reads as TGTGCCAGCAGCCCCCCTGACAGGGACGAGCAGTACTTC. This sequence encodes CASSPPDRDEQYF.

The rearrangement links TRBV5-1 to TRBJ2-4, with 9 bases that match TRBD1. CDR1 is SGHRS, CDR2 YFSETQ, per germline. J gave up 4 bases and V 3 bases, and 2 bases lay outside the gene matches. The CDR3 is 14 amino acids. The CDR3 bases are TGCGCCAGCAGCTACGGACAGGGGAAAAACATTCAGTACTTC. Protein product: CASSYGQGKNIQYF.

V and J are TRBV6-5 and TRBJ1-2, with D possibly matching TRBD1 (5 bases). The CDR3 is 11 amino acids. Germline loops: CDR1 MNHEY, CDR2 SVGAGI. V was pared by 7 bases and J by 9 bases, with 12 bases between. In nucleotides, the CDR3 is TGTGCCAGCATTGGGGACGGGAGCTACACCTTC. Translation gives CASIGDGSYTF.

CDR3 nucleotide sequence: TGTGCCAGCTCCTCTAACCTTGGCTACACCTTC. It translates to CASSSNLGYTF. The J gene is TRBJ1-2, the V gene TRBV28; D is undetermined. This CDR3 contains 11 residues. Germline-derived CDR1 and CDR2 are MDHEN and SYDVKM. The V and J ends lost 8 bases and 7 bases respectively, with 11 bases between them.

CDR3 sequence reads: CASSSGQGSLDEQYF. The CDR3 coding sequence is TGCGCCAGCAGCTCAGGGCAGGGAAGTCTGGACGAGCAGTACTTC. The chain carries TRBV5-1 and TRBJ2-7, with a tentative D call TRBD1 (5 bases). Germline V gene sequence: CDR1 SGHRS, CDR2 YFSETQ. The CDR3 runs 15 residues. V lost 3 bases, J lost 5 bases, and 18 bases lay in between. The variable domain in full, with the rest retrieved from reference TRBV5-1 and TRBJ2-7, is KAGVTQTPRYLIKTRGQQVTLSCSPISGHRSVSWYQQTPGQGLQFLFEYFSETQRNKGNFPGRFSGRQFSNSRSEMNVSTLELGDSALYLCASSSGQGSLDEQYFGPGTRLTVT.

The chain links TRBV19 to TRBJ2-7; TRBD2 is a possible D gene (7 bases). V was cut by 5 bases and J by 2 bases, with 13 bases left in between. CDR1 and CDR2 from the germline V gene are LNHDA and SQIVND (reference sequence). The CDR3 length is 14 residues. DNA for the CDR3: TGTGCCAGTAGTGACCGGGGGGCAACCTACGAGCAGTACTTC. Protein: CASSDRGATYEQYF.

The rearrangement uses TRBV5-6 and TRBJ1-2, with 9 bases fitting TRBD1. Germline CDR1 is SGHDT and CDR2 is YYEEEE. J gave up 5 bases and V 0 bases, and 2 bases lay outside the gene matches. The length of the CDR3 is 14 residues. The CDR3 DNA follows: TGTGCCAGCAGCTTGGTCGACAGGGGGTATGGCTACACCTTC. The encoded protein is CASSLVDRGYGYTF.

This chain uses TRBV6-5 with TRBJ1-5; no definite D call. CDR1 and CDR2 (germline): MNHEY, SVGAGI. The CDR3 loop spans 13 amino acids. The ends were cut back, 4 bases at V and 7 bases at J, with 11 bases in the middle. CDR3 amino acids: CASSFQARQPQHF. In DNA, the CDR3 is TGTGCCAGCAGTTTTCAGGCCCGCCAGCCCCAGCATTTT.

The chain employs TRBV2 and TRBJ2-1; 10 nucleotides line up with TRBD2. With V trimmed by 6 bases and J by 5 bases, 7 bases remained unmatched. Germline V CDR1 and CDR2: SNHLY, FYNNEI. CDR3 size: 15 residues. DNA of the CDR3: TGTGCCAGCAGGCGGCAGCGGGAGGGAAACAATGAGCAGTTCTTC. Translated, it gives CASRRQREGNNEQFF.

The CDR3 sequence: CASSQADSSYEQYF. The CDR3 nucleotides read TGTGCCAGCAGCCAAGCCGACAGCTCCTACGAGCAGTACTTC. The J gene is TRBJ2-7, the V gene TRBV4-2, with a tentative D call TRBD1 (5 bases). This CDR3 comprises 14 residues. Germline V lookup: CDR1 LGHNA, CDR2 YNFKEQ. Trimming pared 1 base from V and 0 bases from J, leaving 7 bases between.

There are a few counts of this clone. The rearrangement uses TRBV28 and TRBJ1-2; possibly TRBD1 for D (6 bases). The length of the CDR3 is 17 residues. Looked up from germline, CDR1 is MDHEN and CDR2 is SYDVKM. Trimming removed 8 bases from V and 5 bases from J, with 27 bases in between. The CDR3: CASGYVMGGRGPYGYTF. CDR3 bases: TGTGCCAGCGGTTATGTAATGGGGGGGCGCGGGCCGTATGGCTACACCTTC.

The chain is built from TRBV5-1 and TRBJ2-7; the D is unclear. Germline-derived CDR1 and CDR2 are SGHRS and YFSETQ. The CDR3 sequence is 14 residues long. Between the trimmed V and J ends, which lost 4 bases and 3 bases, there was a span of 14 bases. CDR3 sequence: CASSPSSSHYEQYF. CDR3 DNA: TGCGCCAGCAGCCCATCAAGTAGCCACTACGAGCAGTACTTC. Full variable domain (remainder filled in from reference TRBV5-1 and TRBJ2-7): KAGVTQTPRYLIKTRGQQVTLSCSPISGHRSVSWYQQTPGQGLQFLFEYFSETQRNKGNFPGRFSGRQFSNSRSEMNVSTLELGDSALYLCASSPSSSHYEQYFGPGTRLTVT.

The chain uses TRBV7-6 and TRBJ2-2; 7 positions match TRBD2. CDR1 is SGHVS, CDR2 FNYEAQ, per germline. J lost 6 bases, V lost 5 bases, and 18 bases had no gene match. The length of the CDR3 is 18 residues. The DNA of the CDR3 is TGTGCCAGCAGCGCGGGTAACCCGGGACTACTACCCTCCGGGGAGCTGTTTTTT. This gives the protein CASSAGNPGLLPSGELFF.

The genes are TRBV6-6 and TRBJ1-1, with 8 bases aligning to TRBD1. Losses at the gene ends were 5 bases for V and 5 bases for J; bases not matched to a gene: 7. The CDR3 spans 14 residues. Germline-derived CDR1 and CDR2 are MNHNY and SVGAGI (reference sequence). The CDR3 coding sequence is TGTGCCAGCAGTGATCCAGGGGGCAGGACTGAAGCTTTCTTT. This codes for CASSDPGGRTEAFF.

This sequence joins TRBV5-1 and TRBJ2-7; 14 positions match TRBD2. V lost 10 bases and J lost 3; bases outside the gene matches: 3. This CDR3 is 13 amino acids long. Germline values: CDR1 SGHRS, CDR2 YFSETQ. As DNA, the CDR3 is TGCGCCGGGGGGACTAGCGGGAGCTACGAGCAGTACTTC. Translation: CAGGTSGSYEQYF.